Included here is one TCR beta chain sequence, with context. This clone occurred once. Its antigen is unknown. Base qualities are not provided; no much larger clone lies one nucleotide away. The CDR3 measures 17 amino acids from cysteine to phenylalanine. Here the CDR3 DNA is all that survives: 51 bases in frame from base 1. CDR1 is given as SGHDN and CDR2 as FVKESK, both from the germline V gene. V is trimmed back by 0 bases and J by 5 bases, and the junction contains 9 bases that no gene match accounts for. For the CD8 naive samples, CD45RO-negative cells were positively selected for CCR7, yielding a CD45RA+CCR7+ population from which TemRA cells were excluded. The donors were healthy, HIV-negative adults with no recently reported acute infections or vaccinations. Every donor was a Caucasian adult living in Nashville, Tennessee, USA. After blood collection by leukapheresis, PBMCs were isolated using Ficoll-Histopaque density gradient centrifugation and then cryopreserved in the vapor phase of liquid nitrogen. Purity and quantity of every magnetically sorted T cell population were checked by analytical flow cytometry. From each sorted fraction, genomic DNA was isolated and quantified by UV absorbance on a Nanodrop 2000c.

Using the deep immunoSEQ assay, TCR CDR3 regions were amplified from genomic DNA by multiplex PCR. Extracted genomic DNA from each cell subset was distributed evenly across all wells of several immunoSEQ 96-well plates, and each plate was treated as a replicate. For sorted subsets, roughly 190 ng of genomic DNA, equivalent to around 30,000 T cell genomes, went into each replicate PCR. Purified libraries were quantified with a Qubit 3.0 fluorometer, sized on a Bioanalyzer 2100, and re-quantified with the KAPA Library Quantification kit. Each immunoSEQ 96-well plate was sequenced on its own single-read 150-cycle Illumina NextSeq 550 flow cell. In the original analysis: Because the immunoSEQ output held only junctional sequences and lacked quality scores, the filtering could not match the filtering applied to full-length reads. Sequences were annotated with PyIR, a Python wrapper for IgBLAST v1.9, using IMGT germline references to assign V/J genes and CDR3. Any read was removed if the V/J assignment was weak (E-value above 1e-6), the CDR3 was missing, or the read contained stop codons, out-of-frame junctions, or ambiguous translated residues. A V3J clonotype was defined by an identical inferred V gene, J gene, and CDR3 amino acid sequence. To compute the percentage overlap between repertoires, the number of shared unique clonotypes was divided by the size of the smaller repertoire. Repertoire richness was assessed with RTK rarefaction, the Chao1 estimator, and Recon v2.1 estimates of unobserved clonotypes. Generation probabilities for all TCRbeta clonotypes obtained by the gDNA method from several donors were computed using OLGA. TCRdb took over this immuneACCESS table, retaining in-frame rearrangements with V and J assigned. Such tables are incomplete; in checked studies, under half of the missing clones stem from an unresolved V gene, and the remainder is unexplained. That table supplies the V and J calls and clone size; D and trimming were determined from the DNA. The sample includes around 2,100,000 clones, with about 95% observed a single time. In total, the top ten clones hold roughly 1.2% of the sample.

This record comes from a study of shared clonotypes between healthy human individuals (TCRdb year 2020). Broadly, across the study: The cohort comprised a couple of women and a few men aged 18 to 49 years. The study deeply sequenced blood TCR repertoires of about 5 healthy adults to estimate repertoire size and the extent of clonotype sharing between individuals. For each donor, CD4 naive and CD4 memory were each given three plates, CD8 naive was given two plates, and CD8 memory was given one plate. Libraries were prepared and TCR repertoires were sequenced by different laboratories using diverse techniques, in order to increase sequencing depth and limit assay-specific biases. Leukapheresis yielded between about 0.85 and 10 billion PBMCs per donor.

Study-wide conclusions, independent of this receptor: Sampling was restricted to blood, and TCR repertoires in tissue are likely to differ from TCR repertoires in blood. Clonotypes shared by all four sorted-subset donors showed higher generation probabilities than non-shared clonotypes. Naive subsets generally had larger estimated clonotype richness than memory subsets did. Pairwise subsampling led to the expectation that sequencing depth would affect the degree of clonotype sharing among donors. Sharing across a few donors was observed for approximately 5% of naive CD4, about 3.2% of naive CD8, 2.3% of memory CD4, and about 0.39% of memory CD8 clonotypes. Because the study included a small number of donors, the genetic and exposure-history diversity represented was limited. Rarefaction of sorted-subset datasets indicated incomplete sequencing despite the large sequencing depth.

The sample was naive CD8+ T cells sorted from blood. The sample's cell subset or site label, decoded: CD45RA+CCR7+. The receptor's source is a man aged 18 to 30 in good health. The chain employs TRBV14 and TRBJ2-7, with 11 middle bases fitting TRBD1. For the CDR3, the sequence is CASSQENFGQGAHEQYF. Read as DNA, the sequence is TGTGCCAGCAGCCAAGAAAACTTTGGACAGGGGGCCCACGAGCAGTACTTC. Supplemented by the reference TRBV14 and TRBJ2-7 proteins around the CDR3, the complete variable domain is EAGVTQFPSHSVIEKGQTVTLRCDPISGHDNLYWYRRVMGKEIKFLLHFVKESKQDESGMPNNRFLAERTGGTYSTLKVQPAELEDSGVYFCASSQENFGQGAHEQYFGPGTRLTVT.